The 21 T cell receptor beta chains listed next were all sequenced from one sample in a study of blood T cell repertoires in COVID-19 (dated by TCRdb to the early 2020s). The protocol used for the library was the immunoSEQ multiplex PCR assay. The source is immuneACCESS, and TCRdb retained only in-frame sequences with V and J called. Part of the clones is not carried over; for the studies checked, unresolved V genes explain less than half of this, and the remainder is unexplained. This sample lists roughly 90,000 clones; around 87% were detected once. Jointly, the top ten make up 0.85% to 1.3% of the sample. Sequences were obtained from peripheral blood. These receptors were collected from a human donor in a cohort sampled during active COVID-19.

This clone was picked up one time. The rearrangement uses TRBV25-1 and TRBJ2-3; 12 bases are shared with TRBD2. The germline V gene encodes CDR1 MGHDK and CDR2 SYGVNS. CDR3 length: 16 amino acids. After removal of 5 bases from V and 3 bases from J, the junction contained 6 bases not matched to a gene. The CDR3 loop reads CASSPSGRARTDTQYF. The CDR3 DNA reads TGTGCCAGCAGTCCTAGCGGGAGGGCGAGGACAGATACGCAGTATTTT. Based on the CDR3 plus reference TRBV25-1 and TRBJ2-3, the full variable domain is EADIYQTPRYLVIGTGKKITLECSQTMGHDKMYWYQQDPGMELHLIHYSYGVNSTEKGDLSSESTVSRIRTEHFPLTLESARPSHTSQYLCASSPSGRARTDTQYFGPGTRLTVL.

The chain combines TRBV3-1 (or the pseudogene TRBV3-2) with TRBJ2-2; TRBD2 aligns across 14 bases. The ends lost 5 bases at V and 7 bases at J; junction bases unmatched: 6. This CDR3 has 16 amino acids. CDR1 is LGHDT and CDR2 is YNNKEL in the germline V gene (reference sequence). The CDR3 sequence is CASSWGLAGVGGELFF. The CDR3 bases are TGTGCCAGCAGCTGGGGACTAGCGGGAGTTGGCGGGGAGCTGTTTTTT.

The V call is TRBV5-4, the J call TRBJ2-1, with TRBD2 matching over 10 bases. Germline V gives CDR1 SGHNT, CDR2 YYREEE (reference sequence). There are 15 residues in the CDR3. J was trimmed by 6 bases and V by 0 bases; bases with no gene match: 3. The CDR3 bases are TGTGCCAGCAGCTTGGAGCTAGCGGGAGTCAATGAGCAGTTCTTC. The encoded protein is CASSLELAGVNEQFF.

The chain carries TRBV11-2 and TRBJ2-7; 13 bases line up with TRBD2. This CDR3 comprises 14 residues. Germline-derived CDR1 and CDR2 are SGHAT and FQNNGV. J gave up 11 bases and V 4 bases, and 8 bases lay outside the gene matches. The CDR3 region has the DNA TGTGCCAGCAGCTCCCGGACTAGCGGGAGTACGGAGTACTTC. It translates to CASSSRTSGSTEYF.

The rearrangement links TRBV30 to TRBJ2-7, with TRBD2 matching over 15 bases. The germline gives CDR1 GTSNPN, CDR2 SVGIG (reference sequence). The CDR3 extends over 20 amino acids. Trimming removed 2 bases from V and 7 bases from J; junction bases left unmatched: 21. The CDR3 is CAWSPPLSGTSGRPVREQYF. CDR3 DNA: TGTGCCTGGAGTCCCCCTCTATCCGGGACTAGCGGGAGGCCGGTCCGGGAGCAGTACTTC.

This chain joins TRBV6-5 and TRBJ2-3; D might be TRBD2 (5 bases). Germline loops: CDR1 MNHEY, CDR2 SVGAGI. There are 13 residues in the CDR3. Between the trimmed V and J ends, which lost 6 bases and 6 bases, there was a span of 13 bases. CDR3 residues: CASSLAGVDTQYF. As DNA, the CDR3 is TGTGCCAGCAGCCTGGCGGGTGTTGATACGCAGTATTTT.

The chain employs TRBV19 and TRBJ1-2; no clear D. This CDR3 contains 14 residues. V was trimmed by 2 bases and J by 8 bases, leaving 15 bases between them. CDR1 is LNHDA, CDR2 SQIVND, per germline (reference sequence). CDR3 in DNA: TGTGCCAGTAGTATACAGGCCGTGGAATGGGGCTACACCTTC. Protein sequence: CASSIQAVEWGYTF.

This clone appeared once. This chain connects TRBV6-5 to TRBJ1-1, with D maybe TRBD1 (6 bases). The CDR3 sequence is 14 residues long. Trimming removed 7 bases from V and 5 bases from J, with 17 bases in between. The germline V gene encodes CDR1 MNHEY and CDR2 SVGAGI. CDR3 loop: CASTFSEGETEAFF. CDR3 coding DNA: TGTGCCAGCACTTTTTCCGAGGGGGAAACTGAAGCTTTCTTT.

The chain combines TRBV6-5 with TRBJ2-1, with D perhaps TRBD2 (5 bases). The germline V gene encodes CDR1 MNHEY and CDR2 SVGAGI. The CDR3 is 15 amino acids. Trimming left V 6 bases short and J 0 bases short, with 12 bases between. The CDR3 DNA reads as TGTGCCAGCAGCCTTATAGCGCTCTCCTACAATGAGCAGTTCTTC. Amino acid sequence: CASSLIALSYNEQFF.

The sample holds a few counts of this clone. V and J are TRBV6-6 and TRBJ2-7, with 8 bases lining up with TRBD2. The CDR3 covers 14 residues. V lost 6 bases, J lost 4 bases, and 8 bases stayed unmatched. The germline CDR1 and CDR2 sequences are MNHNY and SVGAGI (reference sequence). The CDR3 region has the DNA TGTGCCAGCAGGACAAGCGGGAGAGGGTACGAGCAGTACTTC. This sequence encodes CASRTSGRGYEQYF.

The J gene is TRBJ2-1, the V gene TRBV6-6; 8 bases match TRBD2. Trimming took 10 bases from V and 7 from J; bases not matched to a gene: 9. The germline V gene has CDR1 MNHNY and CDR2 SVGAGI (reference sequence). The CDR3 contains 13 residues. CDR3 DNA: TGTGCCATACAGCGGGAGTCCGGAAATGAGCAGTTCTTC. Translated: CAIQRESGNEQFF.

The genes are TRBV28 and TRBJ1-6; a weak D match, TRBD1 (5 bases). Per germline, CDR1 MDHEN and CDR2 SYDVKM. The CDR3 extends over 14 amino acids. Trimming pared 2 bases from V and 5 bases from J, leaving 7 bases between. In nucleotides, the CDR3 is TGTGCCAGCAGTTTAGTACAGGATAATTCACCCCTCCACTTT. It is translated as CASSLVQDNSPLHF.

The chain links TRBV28 to TRBJ1-5, with 8 bases matching TRBD1. This CDR3 contains 18 residues. Per the germline V gene, CDR1 is MDHEN and CDR2 is SYDVKM. V shed 7 bases and J 1 base; nucleotides not matched to a gene: 15. This CDR3 is CASTETGEILISNQPQHF. DNA of the CDR3: TGTGCCAGCACCGAGACAGGGGAGATCCTAATAAGCAATCAGCCCCAGCATTTT.

This clone showed up just a few times. Other DNA sequences within the sample encode an identical CDR3. The V and J genes are TRBV28 and TRBJ2-7, with D possibly TRBD2 on 5 matching bases. V dropped 1 base and J dropped 4 bases, with 5 bases sitting between them. The CDR3 contains 12 residues. Germline assignment: CDR1 MDHEN and CDR2 SYDVKM. Here the CDR3 DNA reads TGTGCCAGCAGTTTATCGGGATACGAGCAGTACTTC. Its translation is CASSLSGYEQYF. The full variable domain, its missing parts supplied by reference TRBV28 and TRBJ2-7, is DVKVTQSSRYLVKRTGEKVFLECVQDMDHENMFWYRQDPGLGLRLIYFSYDVKMKEKGDIPEGYSVSREKKERFSLILESASTNQTSMYLCASSLSGYEQYFGPGTRLTVT.

The chain joins TRBV9 to TRBJ2-3, with 7 nucleotides matching TRBD1. After removal of 4 bases from V and 4 bases from J, the junction contained 12 bases not matched to a gene. This CDR3 is built from 16 residues. CDR1 and CDR2 from the germline V gene are SGDLS and YYNGEE. In DNA, the CDR3 is TGTGCCAGCAGCCCACAACAGGGGCTGAGGGCAGATACGCAGTATTTT. This sequence encodes CASSPQQGLRADTQYF.

In DNA form, the CDR3 reads TGTGCCAGCAGTTACGACACTAACTATGGCTACACCTTC. Protein sequence: CASSYDTNYGYTF. This sequence joins TRBV6-5 and TRBJ1-2; D remains unclear. The CDR3 runs to 13 residues. With 2 bases removed from V and 0 bases from J, the gap between germline ends came to 4 bases. CDR1 and CDR2 (germline): MNHEY, SVGAGI.

The rearrangement joins TRBV28 to TRBJ2-6, with D perhaps matching TRBD1 (5 bases). The ends were cut back, 2 bases at V and 4 bases at J, with 15 bases in the middle. The length of the CDR3 is 17 residues. Looked up from germline, CDR1 is MDHEN and CDR2 is SYDVKM. CDR3: CASSLLLDRYGANVLTF. The CDR3 nucleotides are TGTGCCAGCAGTTTACTCTTAGACAGATACGGGGCCAACGTCCTGACTTTC.

The chain has TRBV30 and TRBJ1-3, with TRBD1 as a possible D gene (6 bases). The V end was cut by 4 bases, the J end by 0 bases, with 13 bases between. The CDR3 has 15 residues. CDR1 GTSNPN and CDR2 SVGIG come from the germline V gene (reference sequence). This CDR3 is CAWTPGHISGNTIYF. The CDR3 DNA sequence: TGTGCCTGGACTCCGGGACACATCTCTGGAAACACCATATATTTT.

The chain has TRBV7-3 and TRBJ2-2; D is uncertain. This CDR3 has 15 amino acids. V dropped 2 bases and J dropped 1 base, with 8 bases sitting between them. In germline, CDR1 is SGHTA, CDR2 FQGTGA. The CDR3 bases are TGTGCCAGCAGCTTAGGAGTCCAGAACACCGGGGAGCTGTTTTTT. Protein product: CASSLGVQNTGELFF.

The V call is TRBV12-5, the J call TRBJ1-5; D gene ambiguous. CDR3 length: 13 residues. The germline V and J ends were trimmed by 3 bases and 10 bases, with 13 bases remaining between them. Germline V lookup: CDR1 LGHNT, CDR2 FRNRAP. The CDR3 region has the DNA TGTGCTAGTGGTTTTGGCCCGGCGGGACCCCAGCATTTT. Encoded protein: CASGFGPAGPQHF. Full variable domain (outside the CDR3, taken from reference TRBV12-5 and TRBJ1-5): DARVTQTPRHKVTEMGQEVTMRCQPILGHNTVFWYRQTMMQGLELLAYFRNRAPLDDSGMPKDRFSAEMPDATLATLKIQPSEPRDSAVYFCASGFGPAGPQHFGDGTRLSIL.

CDR3 loop: CASSSIGLAGAPSYNEQFF. The CDR3 DNA reads as TGTGCCAGCAGCTCAATCGGACTAGCGGGAGCCCCCTCCTACAATGAGCAGTTCTTC. The rearrangement joins TRBV28 to TRBJ2-1; 13 nucleotides agree with TRBD2. The CDR3 is 19 amino acids. Trimming removed 6 bases from V and 0 bases from J; junction bases left unmatched: 11. Germline lookup yields CDR1 MDHEN and CDR2 SYDVKM.